These 30 T cell receptor beta chains share one sample of origin, sequenced in a study of HIV-infected patients and healthy controls (dated by TCRdb to 2014 to 2015). To prepare the library, 5' RACE was applied. Sequencer: Illumina MiSeq. Reverse transcription of 500 ng RNA was performed with SuperScript III using primers directed against the alpha and beta constant regions. Separate alpha and beta chain libraries were made by chain-specific third strand synthesis with multiplexing indices. TCRdb reworked the public reads: Q25 trimming with fastp, MiXCR clone assembly, productive beta chains retained. All rows with the same CDR3 protein become a single entry with the most common DNA and genes. The sample table holds about 18,000 distinct CDR3 sequences, of which 10% to 15% were seen once. The ten largest clones represent roughly 10% of the sample. Whole blood was used without cell fractionation, so all unsorted peripheral T cells were reflected in the repertoire.

The specimen sequenced was blood. Receptor source: an adult in good health.

The chain combines TRBV7-3 with TRBJ1-2; TRBD1 might be the D (5 bases). CDR1 is SGHTA, CDR2 FQGTGA, per germline. V was trimmed by 4 bases and J by 8 bases, leaving 20 bases between them. CDR3 length: 15 amino acids. CDR3 protein: CASSYPWDSPGGYTF. CDR3 nucleotide sequence: TGTGCCAGCAGCTACCCATGGGACTCCCCTGGGGGCTACACCTTC.

This clonotype occurred many times. V is TRBV18 and J is TRBJ2-6; D is perhaps TRBD1 (6 bases). The V end was cut by 3 bases, the J end by 0 bases, with 12 bases between. This CDR3 contains 17 residues. The germline CDR1 and CDR2 sequences are KGHSH and LQKENI. DNA for the CDR3: TGTGCCAGCTCACCTATACAGGGAAGCTCTGGGGCCAACGTCCTGACTTTC. Translation gives CASSPIQGSSGANVLTF.

In this sample, this clonotype turned up many times. V usage is TRBV4-2 and J usage is TRBJ2-2; tentative D call: TRBD2 (5 bases). The CDR3 has 14 residues. Germline V gene lookup returns CDR1 LGHNA and CDR2 YNFKEQ. V lost 4 bases to trimming and J lost 6 bases, with 12 bases between them. The CDR3: CASSLPSGPGELFF. CDR3 nucleotides: TGTGCCAGCAGCCTACCGAGCGGCCCCGGGGAGCTGTTTTTT.

V and J are TRBV11-2 and TRBJ2-5, with 14 nucleotides matching TRBD2. Germline CDR1 SGHAT, CDR2 FQNNGV. This CDR3 has 16 amino acids. The V segment lost 4 bases and the J segment 2 bases; nucleotides outside the gene matches: 3. The DNA of the CDR3 is TGTGCCAGCAGCTCCCGACTAGCGGGGGGGCAAGAGACCCAGTACTTC. This translates into CASSSRLAGGQETQYF.

By share, this clonotype ranks as medium-sized. The rearrangement uses TRBV15 and TRBJ1-3; D gene unclear. Germline CDR1 and CDR2: LNHNV and YYDKDF (reference sequence). The CDR3 consists of 16 residues. The V end was cut by 1 base, the J end by 2 bases, with 12 bases between. CDR3 in DNA: TGTGCCACCAGCAGAGGGGGAATGAAGACTGGAAACACCATATATTTT. This gives the protein CATSRGGMKTGNTIYF.

This clonotype was recorded at least ten times. V usage is TRBV12-3 or TRBV12-4 and J usage is TRBJ1-4; tentative D call: TRBD1 (5 bases). The ends were cut back, 4 bases at V and 7 bases at J, with 13 bases in the middle. The CDR3 sequence is 14 residues long. CDR3 DNA: TGTGCCAGCAGTTCCGGGACTAATCTTGAAAAACTGTTTTTT. This encodes CASSSGTNLEKLFF.

This clonotype was counted many times. The chain combines TRBV7-2 with TRBJ1-4, with 8 bases aligning to TRBD1. The CDR3 extends over 16 amino acids. V shed 5 bases, J shed 7 bases, and the junction held 12 bases outside the gene matches. Looked up from germline, CDR1 is SGHTA and CDR2 is FQGNSA. The CDR3 loop is CASSQTPDRVGEKLFF. The CDR3, as DNA: TGTGCCAGCAGCCAAACCCCGGACAGGGTCGGTGAAAAACTGTTTTTT.

Many counts were recorded for this clonotype. The J gene is TRBJ2-2, the V gene TRBV28; D not resolved. The CDR3 is made up of 12 amino acids. Trimming shortened V by 1 base and J by 15 bases, and 12 bases separated the two germline ends. Looked up from germline, CDR1 is MDHEN and CDR2 is SYDVKM. The chain's CDR3 is CASSLSGTMMFF. For the CDR3, the DNA is TGTGCCAGCAGTTTATCAGGCACCATGATGTTTTTT.

This clonotype has only a few counts. V and J are TRBV7-2 and TRBJ1-2; possible D gene TRBD1, 5 bases. With 5 bases removed from V and 0 bases from J, the gap between germline ends came to 10 bases. Germline CDR1 SGHTA, CDR2 FQGNSA. The CDR3 runs 14 residues. CDR3 sequence reads: CASSRQNANYGYTF. The CDR3 DNA follows: TGTGCCAGCAGCCGACAGAATGCTAACTATGGCTACACCTTC.

Many counts were recorded for this clonotype. This chain connects TRBV30 to TRBJ1-1; D gene uncertain. From germline, CDR1 is GTSNPN and CDR2 SVGIG (reference sequence). The CDR3 is made up of 12 amino acids. V gave up 5 bases and J gave up 1 base, with 8 bases separating them. DNA of the CDR3: TGTGCCTGGGGAAAGGGGAACACTGAAGCTTTCTTT. It yields the protein CAWGKGNTEAFF. Together with reference TRBV30 and TRBJ1-1, the CDR3 gives the full variable domain: SQTIHQWPATLVQPVGSPLSLECTVEGTSNPNLYWYRQAAGRGLQLLFYSVGIGQISSEVPQNLSASRPQDRQFILSSKKLLLSDSGFYLCAWGKGNTEAFFGQGTRLTVV.

Sample share makes this clonotype medium-sized. V is TRBV7-3 and J is TRBJ2-5; 9 bases align to TRBD1. V shed 5 bases and J 4 bases; nucleotides not matched to a gene: 2. The germline gives CDR1 SGHTA, CDR2 FQGTGA. This CDR3 is 13 amino acids long. The CDR3, as DNA: TGTGCCAGCAGCCGACAGGGGGGAGAGACCCAGTACTTC. It codes for CASSRQGGETQYF.

The V and J genes are TRBV12-3 or TRBV12-4 and TRBJ1-5; no clear D. This CDR3 is 13 amino acids long. The V and J ends lost 3 bases and 2 bases respectively, with 5 bases between them. The CDR3 nucleotides are TGTGCCAGCAGTTTTGGGGGCAATCAGCCCCAGCATTTT. This codes for CASSFGGNQPQHF.

This clonotype has a count of ten or more. Sequence at one end of the junction differs from germline and may be a read error. The V and J genes are TRBV6-5 and TRBJ2-5; 8 bases are a match to TRBD2. The CDR3 loop spans 15 amino acids. CDR1 and CDR2 from the germline V gene are MNHEY and SVGAGI. The CDR3 protein is CASRGGTPNQGTQYF. The CDR3 bases are TGTGCCAGCCGGGGGGGGACTCCTAACCAAGGGACCCAGTACTTC.

Ten or more counts support this clonotype. CDR3 sequence: CASNLGTTNYGYTF. In DNA, the CDR3 is TGTGCCAGTAACTTGGGGACAACTAACTATGGCTACACCTTC. This rearrangement joins TRBV19 to TRBJ1-2, with a possible D match to TRBD1 (6 bases). The germline V and J ends were trimmed by 7 bases and 0 bases, with 12 bases remaining between them. Germline CDR1 and CDR2: LNHDA and SQIVND (reference sequence). The CDR3 is 14 residues long.

Ten or more counts support this clonotype. The chain uses TRBV19 and TRBJ1-6, with 7 bases lining up with TRBD1. The CDR3 totals 16 residues. V was clipped by 9 bases and J by 5 bases; unmatched bases: 13. CDR1 LNHDA and CDR2 SQIVND come from the germline V gene (reference sequence). This CDR3 reads CASRGPGTANNSPLHF. The CDR3 region has the DNA TGTGCCAGCCGAGGGCCGGGGACAGCGAATAATTCACCCCTCCACTTT.

This clonotype counts as medium-sized. The rearrangement uses TRBV20-1 and TRBJ1-1; D perhaps matches TRBD1 (5 bases). The CDR3 is 12 residues long. Germline loops: CDR1 DFQATT, CDR2 SNEGSKA (reference sequence). The ends were cut back, 3 bases at V and 1 base at J, with 6 bases in the middle. CDR3 protein: CSASGGNTEAFF. The DNA for the CDR3 is TGCAGTGCTAGTGGGGGGAACACTGAAGCTTTCTTT.

The rearrangement uses TRBV5-4 and TRBJ2-5; maybe TRBD2 (6 bases). CDR1 is SGHNT and CDR2 is YYREEE in the germline V gene (reference sequence). Trimming took off 0 bases at V and 5 bases at J, with 14 bases between the two ends. The CDR3 is 15 residues long. The CDR3 DNA sequence: TGTGCCAGCAGCTTGGGGCGGGGCTGGAGGGAGACCCAGTACTTC. It is translated as CASSLGRGWRETQYF.

This clonotype turned up a few times. The chain joins TRBV3-1 to TRBJ1-1; no clear D. V was trimmed by 4 bases and J by 7 bases, leaving 10 bases between them. The CDR3 totals 12 residues. The germline V gene encodes CDR1 LGHDT and CDR2 YNNKEL (reference sequence). CDR3 nucleotide sequence: TGTGCCAGCAGCCCCAATCGTGGTGAAGCTTTCTTT. Its protein product is CASSPNRGEAFF.

This clonotype was detected many times. The V gene is TRBV14, the J gene TRBJ1-1; the D is unclear. The CDR3 covers 14 residues. CDR1 and CDR2 from the germline V gene are SGHDN and FVKESK. Trimming stripped 0 bases from V and 10 bases from J, with 15 bases between. CDR3 sequence reads: CASSQDRNLGGAFF. In nucleotides, the CDR3 is TGTGCCAGCAGCCAAGATAGGAACCTCGGAGGAGCTTTCTTT.

There are a few counts of this clonotype. The CDR3: CASSQDHLAGAHEQFF. Written as DNA, the CDR3 is TGCGCCAGCAGCCAAGATCACCTAGCGGGGGCGCATGAGCAGTTCTTC. This chain links TRBV4-3 with TRBJ2-1; 10 bases line up with TRBD2. CDR1 LGHNA and CDR2 YSLEER come from the germline V gene. With V trimmed by 0 bases and J by 8 bases, 7 bases remained unmatched. The CDR3 extends over 16 amino acids.

This clonotype has ten or more counts. The chain combines TRBV7-2 with TRBJ1-5, with a weak D call TRBD1 (6 bases). The V end lost 7 bases, the J end lost 0 bases, and 10 bases lay between the germline ends. The V gene's germline CDR1 is SGHTA and CDR2 FQGNSA. This CDR3 contains 14 residues. The CDR3 spells CASTGEYSNQPQHF. The DNA of the CDR3 is TGTGCCAGCACAGGGGAGTATAGCAATCAGCCCCAGCATTTT.

CDR3 sequence reads: CASSMVLGVSTEAFF. The CDR3 DNA reads TGTGCCAGTAGTATGGTCTTGGGGGTGAGCACTGAAGCTTTCTTT. The chain employs TRBV19 and TRBJ1-1, with D possibly matching TRBD1 (5 bases). The V and J ends lost 3 bases and 4 bases respectively, with 15 bases between them. The V gene's germline CDR1 is LNHDA and CDR2 SQIVND (reference sequence). The CDR3 is 15 amino acids.

This clonotype was seen many times. The gene calls are TRBV6-6 and TRBJ2-1; D remains ambiguous. V dropped 6 bases and J dropped 5 bases, with 8 bases sitting between them. Germline V gene lookup returns CDR1 MNHNY and CDR2 SVGAGI (reference sequence). This CDR3 comprises 12 residues. The CDR3 is CASRFYDNEQFF. The CDR3 DNA is TGTGCCAGCAGATTCTACGACAATGAGCAGTTCTTC.

This clonotype was counted at least ten times. The rearrangement joins TRBV20-1 to TRBJ1-2; possibly TRBD1 for D (6 bases). From germline, CDR1 is DFQATT and CDR2 SNEGSKA (reference sequence). CDR3 size: 12 residues. Between the trimmed V and J ends, which lost 6 bases and 4 bases, there was a span of 12 bases. The CDR3 DNA reads TGCAGTGCGGGGGGCGCACCCTATGGCTACACCTTC. Translation: CSAGGAPYGYTF.

This clonotype came up a few times. The chain carries TRBV6-5 and TRBJ2-6; tentative D call: TRBD1 (5 bases). Trimming pared 5 bases from V and 0 bases from J, leaving 11 bases between. CDR1 and CDR2 from the germline V gene are MNHEY and SVGAGI. The CDR3 has 16 residues. In DNA, the CDR3 is TGTGCCAGCAGTAGGGGCCCTAGCTCTGGGGCCAACGTCCTGACTTTC. This translates into CASSRGPSSGANVLTF.

This clonotype rates as medium-sized. The chain carries TRBV29-1 and TRBJ1-1; no definite D call. The CDR3 loop spans 8 amino acids. Trimming stripped 2 bases from V and 11 bases from J, with 3 bases between. CDR1 is SQVTM and CDR2 is ANQGSEA in the germline V gene. The CDR3 is CSVEFAFF. CDR3 nucleotides: TGCAGCGTTGAATTCGCTTTCTTT.

This rearrangement joins TRBV4-2 to TRBJ2-1; D not resolved. This CDR3 contains 14 residues. Germline CDR1 is LGHNA and CDR2 is YNFKEQ. The V end lost 0 bases, the J end lost 8 bases, and 11 bases lay between the germline ends. CDR3 loop: CASSQDLNVDEQFF. CDR3 nucleotide sequence: TGTGCCAGCAGCCAAGATTTAAACGTCGATGAGCAGTTCTTC.

The rearrangement links TRBV7-9 to TRBJ2-3; D gene unclear. CDR1 is SEHNR and CDR2 is FQNEAQ in the germline V gene (reference sequence). The CDR3 has 13 amino acids. V dropped 1 base and J dropped 3 bases, with 5 bases sitting between them. CDR3 sequence: CASSLVGTDTQYF. CDR3 in DNA: TGTGCCAGCAGCTTAGTAGGGACAGATACGCAGTATTTT.

In its sample, this clonotype was seen a few times. This rearrangement joins TRBV3-1 to TRBJ2-1; maybe TRBD2 (5 bases). V lost 3 bases and J 6 bases, leaving 9 bases between the germline ends. The germline CDR1 and CDR2 sequences are LGHDT and YNNKEL (reference sequence). CDR3 length: 13 amino acids. The CDR3 sequence: CASSQAGVNEQFF. The CDR3 nucleotides read TGTGCCAGCAGCCAGGCCGGGGTCAATGAGCAGTTCTTC.

The chain combines TRBV19 with TRBJ2-7, with TRBD1 as a possible D gene (5 bases). The CDR3 has 14 residues. V was clipped by 6 bases and J by 2 bases, with 14 bases between them. Germline V gene data show CDR1 as LNHDA and CDR2 as SQIVND (reference sequence). CDR3 DNA: TGTGCCAGTAGAGAACAGGATGCCGCCTACGAGCAGTACTTC. Protein sequence: CASREQDAAYEQYF.